A single sample is the source of the 20 T cell receptor beta chains below, sequenced in a study of cytomegalovirus exposure and HLA in healthy donors. Clones were sequenced by immunoSEQ multiplex PCR, and TCRdb holds only the in-frame ones, with some missing. The repertoire includes about 190,000 clones, about 83% of them detected once, and about 1.6% sits in the top ten. Specimen: PBMCs. The origin of the receptors is a woman between 18 and 29 years old in good health and CMV-seronegative.

This clone was observed a single time. The CDR3 reads CASSQSLQGAGGYTF. DNA for the CDR3: TGTGCCAGCAGCCAATCCCTACAGGGGGCGGGTGGCTACACCTTC. J is TRBJ1-2 and V is TRBV7-2, with 9 nucleotides matching TRBD1. The germline gives CDR1 SGHTA, CDR2 FQGNSA. With V trimmed by 5 bases and J by 7 bases, 11 bases remained unmatched. The CDR3 extends over 15 amino acids.

The chain is built from TRBV4-1 and TRBJ2-4; D is undetermined. CDR1 and CDR2 (germline): MGHRA, YSYEKL. V dropped 0 bases and J dropped 7 bases, with 10 bases sitting between them. The CDR3 runs to 14 residues. The CDR3 nucleotides are TGCGCCAGCAGCCAAGATCTATATGCGAACATTCAGTACTTC. Translation: CASSQDLYANIQYF.

This clone showed up just once. The rearrangement joins TRBV7-9 to TRBJ2-1; D is perhaps TRBD1 (7 bases). The CDR3 totals 16 residues. V lost 7 bases, J lost 6 bases, and 22 bases lay in between. Germline V gene data show CDR1 as SEHNR and CDR2 as FQNEAQ (reference sequence). The CDR3 DNA follows: TGTGCCAGCACCGGACTATGGGACAGTTTTTCCAATGAGCAGTTCTTC. As protein: CASTGLWDSFSNEQFF. Drawing the rest from reference TRBV7-9 and TRBJ2-1, the complete variable domain is DTGVSQNPRHKITKRGQNVTFRCDPISEHNRLYWYRQTLGQGPEFLTYFQNEAQLEKSRLLSDRFSAERPKGSFSTLEIQRTEQGDSAMYLCASTGLWDSFSNEQFFGPGTRLTVL.

The chain links TRBV5-5 to TRBJ2-7; D perhaps matches TRBD1 (6 bases). The germline gives CDR1 SGHKS, CDR2 YYEKEE (reference sequence). V was shortened by 0 bases and J by 0 bases, with 7 bases between the two germline ends. The CDR3 sequence is 14 residues long. CDR3 sequence: CASSLDRDSYEQYF. For the CDR3, the DNA is TGTGCCAGCAGCTTGGACAGGGACTCCTACGAGCAGTACTTC.

The chain couples TRBV10-3 to TRBJ1-1, with unresolved D. Between the trimmed V and J ends, which lost 10 bases and 5 bases, there was a span of 17 bases. In germline, CDR1 is ENHRY, CDR2 SYGVKD. The CDR3 loop spans 13 amino acids. The CDR3, as DNA: TGTGCCAGCAGGATGGGAGGTAGGACTGAAGCTTTCTTT. This codes for CASRMGGRTEAFF.

In its sample, this clone was seen once. DNA for the CDR3: TGCGCCAGCAGCCCCGGTGGGGGGGCCCCAGCTAACTATGGCTACACCTTC. Translating gives CASSPGGGAPANYGYTF. The chain couples TRBV5-1 to TRBJ1-2; maybe TRBD1 (6 bases). Germline values: CDR1 SGHRS, CDR2 YFSETQ. Trimming removed 4 bases from V and 0 bases from J, with 19 bases in between. The CDR3 sequence is 17 residues long.

Of note for this clone: This CDR3 is also generated by other DNA sequences in the sample. The rearrangement joins TRBV27 to TRBJ2-5; D gene uncertain. V was shortened by 3 bases and J by 5 bases, with 4 bases between the two germline ends. From germline, CDR1 is MNHEY and CDR2 SMNVEV (reference sequence). This CDR3 comprises 11 residues. CDR3 sequence reads: CASSFRETQYF. CDR3 nucleotides: TGTGCCAGCAGTTTCAGGGAGACCCAGTACTTC.

V usage is TRBV2 and J usage is TRBJ1-4; 8 bases match TRBD1. Germline V gene lookup returns CDR1 SNHLY and CDR2 FYNNEI. The CDR3 is 14 residues long. The V gene end was trimmed by 7 bases and the J gene end by 7 bases; junction bases not matched to a gene: 8. Here the CDR3 DNA reads TGTGCCAGCAACCGAGGGACAGGACCTGAAAAACTGTTTTTT. Amino acids: CASNRGTGPEKLFF.

This sequence joins TRBV19 and TRBJ1-2; 9 bases are a match to TRBD1. The germline gives CDR1 LNHDA, CDR2 SQIVND (reference sequence). After removal of 6 bases from V and 4 bases from J, the junction contained 9 bases not matched to a gene. The CDR3 covers 15 residues. CDR3 sequence (DNA): TGTGCCAGTAGCGCACAGGGGGCGCGGGCCTATGGCTACACCTTC. Encoded protein: CASSAQGARAYGYTF.

V gene TRBV2 combines with J gene TRBJ1-3; TRBD1 might be the D (6 bases). Germline values: CDR1 SNHLY, CDR2 FYNNEI. CDR3 size: 15 residues. The germline V and J ends were trimmed by 4 bases and 4 bases, with 14 bases remaining between them. CDR3 protein: CASSGKGGEGNTIYF. CDR3 nucleotides: TGTGCCAGCAGTGGGAAAGGGGGGGAAGGAAACACCATATATTTT.

The rearrangement uses TRBV27 and TRBJ2-7; 11 nucleotides agree with TRBD1. The CDR3 totals 18 residues. CDR1 is MNHEY and CDR2 is SMNVEV in the germline V gene (reference sequence). J gave up 1 base and V 0 bases, and 8 bases lay outside the gene matches. The CDR3 sequence is CASSLSRSGTGGSYEQYF. The CDR3 DNA is TGTGCCAGCAGTTTATCGAGGTCCGGGACAGGGGGTTCCTACGAGCAGTACTTC.

This sequence joins TRBV5-1 and TRBJ1-1, with a tentative D call TRBD1 (6 bases). The germline V and J ends were trimmed by 6 bases and 4 bases, with 19 bases remaining between them. CDR1 is SGHRS and CDR2 is YFSETQ in the germline V gene. The CDR3 consists of 15 residues. The CDR3 protein is CASKMAGARVTEAFF. The CDR3 region has the DNA TGCGCCAGCAAGATGGCAGGGGCCAGGGTCACTGAAGCTTTCTTT.

The chain joins TRBV14 to TRBJ1-2; perhaps TRBD1 as D (5 bases). The germline V gene has CDR1 SGHDN and CDR2 FVKESK. The CDR3 has 17 amino acids. With 1 base removed from V and 2 bases from J, the gap between germline ends came to 17 bases. The CDR3 protein is CASSQVPRGRSNYGYTF. Here the CDR3 DNA reads TGTGCCAGCAGCCAAGTCCCTAGGGGCAGGAGCAACTATGGCTACACCTTC.

The rearrangement links TRBV19 to TRBJ1-1; tentative D call: TRBD1 (6 bases). V lost 6 bases, J lost 1 base, and 9 bases lay in between. This CDR3 is built from 13 residues. Germline CDR1 and CDR2: LNHDA and SQIVND (reference sequence). In DNA form, the CDR3 reads TGTGCCAGTAGGGGGGCGAAGAACACTGAAGCTTTCTTT. This gives the protein CASRGAKNTEAFF.

CDR3 region: CAWSVSGGRASAAKNIQYF. CDR3 DNA: TGTGCCTGGAGTGTATCTGGCGGGAGGGCCTCGGCTGCCAAAAACATTCAGTACTTC. This rearrangement joins TRBV30 to TRBJ2-4, with 9 bases identical to TRBD2. V lost 0 bases to trimming and J lost 1 base; unmatched junction nucleotides: 13. Per germline, CDR1 GTSNPN and CDR2 SVGIG (reference sequence). The CDR3 is 19 residues long. The variable domain in full, completed from reference TRBV30 and TRBJ2-4, reads SQTIHQWPATLVQPVGSPLSLECTVEGTSNPNLYWYRQAAGRGLQLLFYSVGIGQISSEVPQNLSASRPQDRQFILSSKKLLLSDSGFYLCAWSVSGGRASAAKNIQYFGAGTRLSVL.

The rearrangement links TRBV2 to TRBJ2-3, with TRBD1 matching 8 bases. CDR1 and CDR2 (germline): SNHLY, FYNNEI. The CDR3 sequence is 15 residues long. J lost 3 bases, V lost 5 bases, and 7 bases had no gene match. In DNA form, the CDR3 reads TGTGCCAGCAGTTACGGACAGGGAAAAACAGATACGCAGTATTTT. This gives the protein CASSYGQGKTDTQYF.

The chain has TRBV27 and TRBJ2-7, with 10 positions matching TRBD2. The CDR3 runs to 15 residues. Germline V gene data show CDR1 as MNHEY and CDR2 as SMNVEV (reference sequence). V trimming: 5 bases; J trimming: 4 bases; junction bases outside the gene matches: 8. CDR3 sequence: CASSQPPGLAYEQYF. The CDR3 DNA reads as TGTGCCAGCAGTCAGCCCCCGGGACTAGCGTACGAGCAGTACTTC.

This clone turned up a few times. The genes are TRBV2 and TRBJ1-2; D remains unclear. From germline, CDR1 is SNHLY and CDR2 FYNNEI. V shed 3 bases and J shed 8 bases, with 7 bases lying between them. This CDR3 region has 11 residues. The CDR3 is CASSDRVGYTF. CDR3 bases: TGTGCCAGCAGTGACCGCGTGGGCTACACCTTC.

The chain has TRBV5-1 and TRBJ1-1; 8 bases match TRBD1. The CDR3 covers 15 residues. Germline V lookup: CDR1 SGHRS, CDR2 YFSETQ. The trim removed 3 bases at V and 3 bases at J, leaving 7 bases unmatched. The CDR3 spells CASSSRTGRDTEAFF. CDR3 DNA: TGCGCCAGCAGCTCCAGGACAGGGAGGGACACTGAAGCTTTCTTT.

This chain connects TRBV5-1 to TRBJ1-3; no reliable D call. Germline values: CDR1 SGHRS, CDR2 YFSETQ. Trimming took 0 bases from V and 3 from J, leaving 10 bases between them. The CDR3 has 15 residues. CDR3 coding DNA: TGCGCCAGCAGCTTGGCAGCGAGTCTTGGAAACACCATATATTTT. Translated, it gives CASSLAASLGNTIYF.